The 10 T cell receptor beta chains presented below share a single source sample, sequenced in a study of shared clonotypes between healthy human individuals. Assay used: immunoSEQ multiplex PCR; TCRdb lists only in-frame clones, some missing. The table lists roughly 2.1 million clones, approximately 94% of them singletons. The naive CD8 subset, CD45RO-negative cells positively selected for CCR7, excluded terminally differentiated effector memory CD45RA+ cells. Material for sequencing was naive CD8+ T cells from PBMCs. All receptors come from a man aged 18 to 29 in good health. Some clones in this sample may be carry-over from other donors' samples.

This chain links TRBV7-3 with TRBJ2-3; D not certain. The CDR3 length is 13 residues. Germline V lookup: CDR1 SGHTA, CDR2 FQGTGA. The germline V and J ends were trimmed by 0 bases and 4 bases, with 5 bases remaining between them. This chain's CDR3 is CASSLTWSDTQYF. CDR3 in DNA: TGTGCCAGCAGCTTAACATGGTCAGATACGCAGTATTTT.

The sample holds a few counts of this clone. J is TRBJ1-5 and V is TRBV7-9, with unresolved D. The CDR3 length is 14 residues. Germline-derived CDR1 and CDR2 are SEHNR and FQNEAQ (reference sequence). Deletions cut 4 bases from V and 1 base from J, with 8 bases between. The CDR3 DNA reads as TGTGCCAGCAGCTCTGAAGGGAGCAATCAGCCCCAGCATTTT. Amino acids: CASSSEGSNQPQHF.

This clone appeared a single time. This chain joins TRBV28 and TRBJ1-1, with D perhaps TRBD1 (6 bases). Germline CDR1 reads MDHEN; CDR2 reads SYDVKM. The CDR3 has 15 amino acids. V lost 6 bases to trimming and J lost 3 bases, with 17 bases between them. Here the CDR3 DNA reads TGTGCCAGCAGGGACCCGACAGGAGGTTACACTGAAGCTTTCTTT. Its protein product is CASRDPTGGYTEAFF.

The V call is TRBV7-3, the J call TRBJ2-6; the D is unclear. CDR1 is SGHTA and CDR2 is FQGTGA in the germline V gene. The CDR3 runs 15 residues. The ends were cut back, 3 bases at V and 2 bases at J, with 8 bases in the middle. The CDR3 DNA reads as TGTGCCAGCAGCTTTCTGGTAGCTGGGGCCAACGTCCTGACTTTC. Protein sequence: CASSFLVAGANVLTF.

V gene TRBV28 combines with J gene TRBJ2-5, with D perhaps being TRBD1 or TRBD2 (5 bases each). The germline CDR1 and CDR2 sequences are MDHEN and SYDVKM. V lost 4 bases and J lost 1, with 19 bases in between. The length of the CDR3 is 17 residues. Here the CDR3 reads CASSSRDALRGQETQYF. The CDR3 nucleotides read TGTGCCAGCAGTTCTCGGGACGCCCTTCGGGGCCAAGAGACCCAGTACTTC.

The gene calls are TRBV28 and TRBJ1-2; D is uncertain. The CDR3 has 15 amino acids. Trimming removed 5 bases from V and 4 bases from J, with 17 bases in between. The V gene's germline CDR1 is MDHEN and CDR2 SYDVKM. As DNA, the CDR3 is TGTGCCAGCAGTACCGGACTCGTGCGGGGCTATGGCTACACCTTC. This encodes CASSTGLVRGYGYTF.

The V gene is TRBV7-9, the J gene TRBJ2-7; 7 bases map to TRBD1. The CDR3 length is 15 residues. From germline, CDR1 is SEHNR and CDR2 FQNEAQ (reference sequence). Trimming removed 6 bases from V and 2 bases from J; junction bases left unmatched: 10. CDR3: CASRTLDRHPYEQYF. CDR3 bases: TGTGCCAGCAGGACTCTGGACAGGCATCCCTACGAGCAGTACTTC.

The genes are TRBV27 and TRBJ1-1; D possibly corresponds to TRBD1 (5 bases). Germline lookup yields CDR1 MNHEY and CDR2 SMNVEV (reference sequence). The CDR3 loop spans 14 amino acids. The ends were cut back, 8 bases at V and 6 bases at J, with 19 bases in the middle. CDR3 in amino acids: CASRIGGVSAEAFF. The CDR3 DNA is TGTGCCAGCCGCATTGGGGGGGTGTCCGCTGAAGCTTTCTTT.

This chain links TRBV7-6 with TRBJ1-1, with a tentative D call TRBD1 (6 bases). Per germline, CDR1 SGHVS and CDR2 FNYEAQ. This CDR3 has 16 residues. Deletions cut 1 base from V and 4 bases from J, with 16 bases between. CDR3 sequence (DNA): TGTGCCAGCAGCTTAGTAACCCCAGGGGAAGGCACTGAAGCTTTCTTT. Residues: CASSLVTPGEGTEAFF. Full variable domain (rest looked up from reference TRBV7-6 and TRBJ1-1): GAGVSQSPRYKVTKRGQDVALRCDPISGHVSLYWYRQALGQGPEFLTYFNYEAQQDKSGLPNDRFSAERPEGSISTLTIQRTEQRDSAMYRCASSLVTPGEGTEAFFGQGTRLTVV.

V and J are TRBV6-5 and TRBJ2-5; D is possibly TRBD2 (5 bases). The CDR3 consists of 14 residues. CDR1 MNHEY and CDR2 SVGAGI come from the germline V gene. V was trimmed by 2 bases and J by 0 bases, leaving 7 bases between them. CDR3: CASSYGRDQETQYF. The DNA of the CDR3 is TGTGCCAGCAGTTACGGGCGGGACCAAGAGACCCAGTACTTC.